This TCR beta chain was found in a study of T cells in Graves' hyperthyroidism and ophthalmopathy. This clonotype was recorded at least ten times. Its antigen is unknown. Germline V CDR1 and CDR2: SGDLS, YYNGEE. V was shortened by 3 bases and J by 5 bases, with 17 bases between the two germline ends. The CDR3 runs 15 residues. Broader study findings: Ophthalmopathy cases were set apart from stable hyperthyroidism by a 13 V-J model.

From RNA transcripts, TCR beta CDR3 regions were amplified. The HTBI primer set served for first-round RT-PCR of the TCR CDR3. MiXCR, run by TCRdb on the multiplex PCR reads, gives a single entry per CDR3 protein. The table lists just under 750,000 distinct CDR3 sequences, roughly 32% of them singletons. Hyperthyroidism was newly diagnosed in patients aged 18 to 65 (duration under 2 months). Isolation of PBMCs was performed on 8.5 to 10 ml fresh peripheral blood. The sample comprised blood. The V call is TRBV9, the J call TRBJ2-5; no clear D gene. This TCR was sampled from a woman between 40 and 50 years old with Graves' hyperthyroidism. The CDR3 loop reads CASSGRSGLAETQYF. The CDR3 nucleotides are TGTGCCAGCAGCGGCCGTTCCGGGCTGGCGGAGACCCAGTACTTC.